The 7 T cell receptor beta chains presented below share a single source sample, sequenced in a study of T cell responses to AZD1222 COVID-19 vaccine (dated by TCRdb to the early 2020s). According to the study, the label for this sample's time point signals: baseline before first vaccination. Receptor libraries were prepared by the immunoSEQ multiplex PCR assay. TCRdb holds this immuneACCESS table with in-frame rearrangements only. Some clones are missing; in checked studies, unresolved V genes explain under half, and the rest has no known cause. The sample has 150,000 or so clones on record, roughly nine tenths of them singletons. Of the sample, 5.1% falls within the top ten clones. The sequencing here drew on peripheral blood, taken on day 0 of AZD1222 vaccination. The source of these receptors is an adult in good health.

The J gene is TRBJ1-3, the V gene TRBV7-9; a possible D gene is TRBD1 (6 bases). Trimming took 4 bases from V and 3 from J, leaving 7 bases between them. The CDR3 loop spans 13 amino acids. Germline V CDR1 and CDR2: SEHNR, FQNEAQ (reference sequence). CDR3 in amino acids: CASSSGDGNTIYF. DNA for the CDR3: TGTGCCAGCAGCTCAGGGGATGGAAACACCATATATTTT. The whole variable domain, remainder taken from reference TRBV7-9 and TRBJ1-3, is DTGVSQNPRHKITKRGQNVTFRCDPISEHNRLYWYRQTLGQGPEFLTYFQNEAQLEKSRLLSDRFSAERPKGSFSTLEIQRTEQGDSAMYLCASSSGDGNTIYFGEGSWLTVV.

The chain carries TRBV24-1 and TRBJ1-4; no definite D call. The CDR3 runs 15 residues. Germline assignment: CDR1 KGHDR and CDR2 SFDVKD. V shed 2 bases and J shed 2 bases, with 8 bases lying between them. The CDR3 DNA reads as TGTGCCACCAGTGATTCGGACGGGACTAATGAAAAACTGTTTTTT. It encodes CATSDSDGTNEKLFF.

The chain recombines TRBV28 with TRBJ1-2; D is possibly TRBD1 (5 bases). Trimming stripped 3 bases from V and 4 bases from J, with 15 bases between. Germline V gene data show CDR1 as MDHEN and CDR2 as SYDVKM. The CDR3 extends over 15 amino acids. CDR3 sequence reads: CASSLGVRSSYGYTF. For the CDR3, the DNA is TGTGCCAGCAGTTTGGGGGTGAGGAGCTCCTATGGCTACACCTTC.

This clone showed up just a few times. The chain is built from TRBV6-2 or TRBV6-3 and TRBJ1-4; weak D call: TRBD1 (5 bases). This CDR3 is 15 amino acids long. Germline CDR1 and CDR2: MNHEY and SVGEGT. Trimming removed 2 bases from V and 5 bases from J, with 12 bases in between. The CDR3 nucleotides read TGTGCCAGCAGTTACGCGGCAGGGAGGAATGAAAAACTGTTTTTT. This sequence encodes CASSYAAGRNEKLFF.

The rearrangement links TRBV19 to TRBJ1-1; no reliable D call. From germline, CDR1 is LNHDA and CDR2 SQIVND (reference sequence). The CDR3 is 15 residues long. V gave up 5 bases and J gave up 1 base, with 14 bases separating them. The CDR3 spells CASSLNQIRNTEAFF. The CDR3 DNA reads TGTGCCAGTAGTTTGAACCAGATACGGAACACTGAAGCTTTCTTT. The entire variable domain, with the rest obtained from reference TRBV19 and TRBJ1-1, is as follows: DGGITQSPKYLFRKEGQNVTLSCEQNLNHDAMYWYRQDPGQGLRLIYYSQIVNDFQKGDIAEGYSVSREKKESFPLTVTSAQKNPTAFYLCASSLNQIRNTEAFFGQGTRLTVV.

This chain uses TRBV28 with TRBJ2-7; the match to TRBD1 covers 8 bases. The germline gives CDR1 MDHEN, CDR2 SYDVKM. The CDR3 has 16 amino acids. J lost 6 bases, V lost 5 bases, and 15 bases had no gene match. The chain's CDR3 is CASSESRGRGRVEQYF. DNA of the CDR3: TGTGCCAGCAGTGAAAGTCGGGGCAGGGGGCGAGTCGAGCAGTACTTC.

The V and J genes are TRBV21-1 and TRBJ2-1; no check of the table's D call, TRBD2, against the DNA was made. TRBV21-1 is a pseudogene. CDR3 length: 13 residues. The CDR3 loop reads CASIRTSGNEQFF. CDR3 DNA sequence: TGTGCCAGCATCCGGACTAGCGGCAATGAGCAGTTCTTC.